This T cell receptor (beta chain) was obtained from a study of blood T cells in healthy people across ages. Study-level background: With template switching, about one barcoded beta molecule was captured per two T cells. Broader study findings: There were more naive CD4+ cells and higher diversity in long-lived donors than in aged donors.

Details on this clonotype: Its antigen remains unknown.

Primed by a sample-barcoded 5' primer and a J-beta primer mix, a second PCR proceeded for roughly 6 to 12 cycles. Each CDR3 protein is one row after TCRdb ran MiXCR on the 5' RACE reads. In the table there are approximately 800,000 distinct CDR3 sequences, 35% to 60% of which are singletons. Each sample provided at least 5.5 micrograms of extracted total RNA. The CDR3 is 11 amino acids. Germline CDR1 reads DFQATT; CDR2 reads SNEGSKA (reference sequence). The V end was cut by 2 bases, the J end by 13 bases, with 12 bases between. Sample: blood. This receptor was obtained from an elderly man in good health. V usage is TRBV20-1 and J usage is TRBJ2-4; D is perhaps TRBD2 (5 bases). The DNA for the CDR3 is TGCAGTGCTAGACCACCCGGGGAGCAGTACTTC. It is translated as CSARPPGEQYF.